These T cell receptor beta chains were read from a single sample in a study of cytomegalovirus exposure and HLA in healthy donors. Repertoires were generated with immunoSEQ multiplex PCR, while TCRdb's copy carries only in-frame clones and drops some. The sample has 150,000 to 200,000 clones; roughly 82% are singletons. The sample comprised PBMCs. These receptors were obtained from a woman in her forties or fifties in good health and CMV-seropositive. Both conserved end residues are part of each CDR3. The D gene is left open where the match is weak. Clone sizes are given selectively: once, few, many, or a class where the clone is expanded.

V gene	clone size	J gene	D gene	CDR3 DNA	CDR3 protein
TRBV6-1	.	TRBJ1-5	TRBD1	TGTGCCAGCAGTGGTCGACAGGGTAGTCAGCCCCAGCATTTT	CASSGRQGSQPQHF
TRBV2	.	TRBJ1-1	TRBD1	TGTGCCAGAAGACAGGGGAGCGGGGTGGGCACTGAAGCTTTCTTT	CARRQGSGVGTEAFF
TRBV6-6	.	TRBJ2-7	TRBD1	TGTGCCAGCATGACAGGGTTCGGTTACGAGCAGTACTTC	CASMTGFGYEQYF
TRBV18	.	TRBJ1-1	TRBD1	TGTGCCAGCTCACTGGGGACAGGGGTCACTGAAGCTTTCTTT	CASSLGTGVTEAFF
TRBV4-1	few	TRBJ1-1	TRBD1	TGCGCCAGCAGCCAGGAACAGGGGTACACTGAAGCTTTCTTT	CASSQEQGYTEAFF
TRBV27	.	TRBJ2-3	.	TGTGCCAGCACCTGGGGGGAGACGCAGTATTTT	CASTWGETQYF
TRBV7-3	.	TRBJ2-5	.	TGTGCCAGCAGCTTTGGGGCCCAAGACCAAGAGACCCAGTACTTC	CASSFGAQDQETQYF
TRBV4-1	few	TRBJ1-2	TRBD1	TGCGCCAGCAGCCAAGATAGGGGGCATGGCTACACCTTC	CASSQDRGHGYTF
TRBV6-5	few	TRBJ2-7	.	TGTGCCAGCAGGCATACAGACGAGCAGTACTTC	CASRHTDEQYF
TRBV4-2	.	TRBJ2-4	.	TGTGCCAGCAGCCAAGACCCCGCAGGTTTTGCCAAAAACATTCAGTACTTC	CASSQDPAGFAKNIQYF
TRBV2	few	TRBJ2-1	TRBD2	TGTGCCAGCGGGCTAGCGGGTTCCGCGGGGAATGAGCAGTTCTTC	CASGLAGSAGNEQFF
TRBV20-1	.	TRBJ2-7	.	TGCAGTGCTTTCGGGGATTACGAGCAGTACTTC	CSAFGDYEQYF
TRBV19	.	TRBJ1-1	TRBD1	TGTGCCAGTAGTACGTCTGACAGGGGGAAAGCTTTCTTT	CASSTSDRGKAFF
TRBV10-1	.	TRBJ2-3	.	TGCGCCAGCAGTGAAACAGGGGATACGCAGTATTTT	CASSETGDTQYF
TRBV7-9	.	TRBJ1-4	.	TGTGCCAGCAGCCCAGGAAAGGGGCAGGGGAGCGATGAAAAACTGTTTTTT	CASSPGKGQGSDEKLFF
TRBV7-9	.	TRBJ2-1	.	TGTGCCAGCCCTTCGGGGAGTACATACAATGAGCAGTTCTTC	CASPSGSTYNEQFF
TRBV7-9	once	TRBJ2-2	TRBD1	TGTGCCAGCAGCTCTACAGGGGGCAACACCGGGGAGCTGTTTTTT	CASSSTGGNTGELFF
TRBV2	.	TRBJ2-3	.	TGTGCCAGCAGGCGGGAGCCGGGACAACCACGGGATACGCAGTATTTT	CASRREPGQPRDTQYF
TRBV6-5	.	TRBJ2-5	.	TGTGCCAGCAGGTCCCCCGGGGAGACCCAGTACTTC	CASRSPGETQYF
TRBV27	once	TRBJ2-1	TRBD1	TGTGCCAGCAGGCGGACAGGGATATCCTACAATGAGCAGTTCTTC	CASRRTGISYNEQFF
TRBV2	.	TRBJ1-5	TRBD1	TGTGCCAGCAGCTCGAGACGGGACAGCCTCAATCAGCCCCAGCATTTT	CASSSRRDSLNQPQHF
TRBV13	few	TRBJ2-5	TRBD2	TGTGCCAGCAGCTTCTCATTAGCGGGGGGCCAACAAGAGACCCAGTACTTC	CASSFSLAGGQQETQYF
TRBV2	once	TRBJ2-2	TRBD2	TGTGCCAGCAGTGGCGCGGGGGGAGGAACCGGGGAGCTGTTTTTT	CASSGAGGGTGELFF
TRBV4-2	.	TRBJ2-1	TRBD2	TGTGCCAGCAGCCAAGAGGGCGGGGGGACCCCCAATGAGCAGTTCTTC	CASSQEGGGTPNEQFF
TRBV19	.	TRBJ1-2	TRBD1	TGTGCCAGTAGTCAGGGGGGTAGAGGTGGCTACACCTTC	CASSQGGRGGYTF
TRBV18	.	TRBJ2-2	.	TGTGCCAGCTCACCAAGTGCGGTGAACACCGGGGAGCTGTTTTTT	CASSPSAVNTGELFF
TRBV10-2	few	TRBJ2-1	TRBD1	TGCGCCACTTCCCGGGACAGGCAGTTCTTC	CATSRDRQFF
TRBV2	.	TRBJ1-2	TRBD1	TGTGCCAGCAGGTCAGGGACAGGCGGTGGCTACACCTTC	CASRSGTGGGYTF
TRBV5-1	few	TRBJ1-2	TRBD1	TGCGCCAGCAGCTCCCAGACAGGGTATAGTGGCTACACCTTC	CASSSQTGYSGYTF
TRBV5-1	once	TRBJ1-2	.	TGCGCCAGCAGCCCGCTCCAGGGCAACTATGGCTACACCTTC	CASSPLQGNYGYTF
TRBV2	.	TRBJ1-1	.	TGTGCCAGCAGTGGGGAGGCGAACACTGAAGCTTTCTTT	CASSGEANTEAFF
TRBV5-1	.	TRBJ2-1	TRBD2	TGCGCCAGCAGCTTGATCGGCGGGGGGACCTACAATGAGCAGTTCTTC	CASSLIGGGTYNEQFF
TRBV25-1	.	TRBJ1-2	TRBD1	TGTGCCAGCAGTCCTACAGGGGGCGCCCATGGCTACACCTTC	CASSPTGGAHGYTF
TRBV6-4	.	TRBJ2-1	.	TGTGCCAGCAGTGAAGACTTACTTGGTGAGCAGTTCTTC	CASSEDLLGEQFF
TRBV6-6	.	TRBJ2-7	.	TGTGCCAGCAGTTACGACATTTCCTACGAGCAGTACTTC	CASSYDISYEQYF
TRBV6-5	.	TRBJ1-5	.	TGTGCCAGCAGTGAGATTAGTGTTCAGCCCCAGCATTTT	CASSEISVQPQHF
TRBV1	.	TRBJ2-2	.	TGCACCAGCAGCCAAGATAATCCGGGAGGGACAGCCGGGGAGCTGTTTTTT	CTSSQDNPGGTAGELFF
TRBV7-9	.	TRBJ2-3	.	TGTGCCAGCAGCTTAACCGTCCGGGAGTGGCAGTATTTT	CASSLTVREWQYF
TRBV7-8	.	TRBJ2-5	TRBD2	TGTGCCAGCAGCTCTCTAGCGGGGCGAGGGTCAGAGACCCAGTACTTC	CASSSLAGRGSETQYF
TRBV2	.	TRBJ2-1	TRBD1	TGTGCCAGCAGTGTGGACAGGGACAATGAGCAGTTCTTC	CASSVDRDNEQFF
TRBV12-5	.	TRBJ2-3	.	TGTGCTAGTGATATACAGGGAAGCACAGATACGCAGTATTTT	CASDIQGSTDTQYF
TRBV10-3	.	TRBJ1-6	.	TGTGCCATCAGTAGTGGGTCTGGGCGAAATTCACCCCTCCACTTT	CAISSGSGRNSPLHF
TRBV5-8	.	TRBJ1-3	.	TGTGCCAGCAGCTTCGGGGAGGGGGCTGGAAACACCATATATTTT	CASSFGEGAGNTIYF
TRBV2	.	TRBJ2-7	.	TGTGCCAGCAGTGAACGGCAGGCTTCCTACGAGCAGTACTTC	CASSERQASYEQYF
TRBV7-2	.	TRBJ1-2	TRBD1	TGTGCCAGCAGCTCTGGACAGGTAGCTAACTATGGCTACACCTTC	CASSSGQVANYGYTF